The text below deals with one T cell receptor (beta chain). V was clipped by 1 base and J by 1 base; unmatched bases: 4. CDR1 is SGHAT, CDR2 FQNNGV, per germline. CDR3 length: 15 residues. The data were obtained in a study of blood T cell repertoires in COVID-19. The protocol was immunoSEQ multiplex PCR, while the TCRdb copy is restricted to in-frame clones and leaves out a portion. The data contain 53,000 or so clones, roughly 84% of them singletons. V and J are TRBV11-2 and TRBJ2-7; 7 nucleotides align to TRBD1. The clonotype comes from a man in his 70s with active COVID-19. What was sequenced was peripheral blood. The CDR3: CASSLVTGQSYEQYF. Here the CDR3 DNA reads TGTGCCAGCAGCTTAGTGACGGGACAGTCCTACGAGCAGTACTTC.